This record covers a single T cell receptor (beta chain). Amplification of TCR beta CDR3 regions was performed using RNA transcripts as template. An initial round of RT-PCR targeting the TCR CDR3 relied on the HTBI primer set. TCRdb reprocessed the multiplex PCR reads with MiXCR, giving one entry per CDR3 protein. In the table there are around 200,000 distinct CDR3 sequences, 15% to 20% of which are singletons. The data were taken from a study of T cells in Graves' hyperthyroidism and ophthalmopathy. Exclusion of patients followed from uncontrolled infection, other autoimmune disease, pregnancy or lactation. Germline CDR1 and CDR2: MNHEY and SVGAGI. V was pared by 2 bases and J by 8 bases, with 13 bases between. The CDR3 loop spans 15 amino acids.

This chain joins TRBV6-5 and TRBJ1-6; the D gene is possibly TRBD1 (6 bases). The TCR sequence derives from a woman aged 50 to 60 with Graves' hyperthyroidism. Source material: blood. The CDR3 region has the DNA TGTGCCAGCAGTTACGGGGGCAGATTCCATTCACCCCTCCACTTT. Translation gives CASSYGGRFHSPLHF.